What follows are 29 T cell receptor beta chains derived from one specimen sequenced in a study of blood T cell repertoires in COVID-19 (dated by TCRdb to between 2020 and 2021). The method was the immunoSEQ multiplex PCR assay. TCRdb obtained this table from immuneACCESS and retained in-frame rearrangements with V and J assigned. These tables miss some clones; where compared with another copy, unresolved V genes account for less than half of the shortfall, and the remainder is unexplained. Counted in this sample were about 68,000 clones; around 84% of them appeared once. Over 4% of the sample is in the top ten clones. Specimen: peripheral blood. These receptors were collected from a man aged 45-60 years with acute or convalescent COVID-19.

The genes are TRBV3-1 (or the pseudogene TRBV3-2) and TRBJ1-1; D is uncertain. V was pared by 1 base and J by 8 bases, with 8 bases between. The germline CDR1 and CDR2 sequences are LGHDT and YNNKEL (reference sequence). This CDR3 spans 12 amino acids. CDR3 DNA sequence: TGTGCCAGCAGCCAAGGGGAGGCGGAAGCTTTCTTT. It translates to CASSQGEAEAFF.

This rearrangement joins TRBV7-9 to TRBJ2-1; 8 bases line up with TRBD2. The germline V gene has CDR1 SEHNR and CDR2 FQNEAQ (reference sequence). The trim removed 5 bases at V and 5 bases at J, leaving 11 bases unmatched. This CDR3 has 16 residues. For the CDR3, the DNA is TGTGCCAGCAGCCCATCGGGGGGGGCTTACAACAATGAGCAGTTCTTC. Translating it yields CASSPSGGAYNNEQFF.

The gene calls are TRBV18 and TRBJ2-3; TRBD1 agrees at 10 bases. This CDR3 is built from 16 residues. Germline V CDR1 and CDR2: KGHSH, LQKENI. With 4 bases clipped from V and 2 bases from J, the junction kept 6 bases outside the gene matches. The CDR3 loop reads CASSRRQGANTDTQYF. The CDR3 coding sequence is TGTGCCAGCTCACGACGACAGGGGGCTAACACAGATACGCAGTATTTT.

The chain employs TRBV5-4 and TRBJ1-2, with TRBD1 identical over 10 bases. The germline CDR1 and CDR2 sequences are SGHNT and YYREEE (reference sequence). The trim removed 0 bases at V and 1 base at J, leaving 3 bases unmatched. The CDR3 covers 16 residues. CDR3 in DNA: TGTGCCAGCAGCTTGGGGGGACAGGGGAATAACTATGGCTACACCTTC. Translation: CASSLGGQGNNYGYTF.

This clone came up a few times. The CDR3 loop reads CASSVADSYEQYF. CDR3 DNA sequence: TGTGCCAGCTCTGTAGCGGACTCCTACGAGCAGTACTTC. The gene calls are TRBV12-3 or TRBV12-4 and TRBJ2-7, with D possibly matching TRBD2 (6 bases). The CDR3 runs 13 residues. Trimming shortened V by 8 bases and J by 0 bases, and 11 bases separated the two germline ends.

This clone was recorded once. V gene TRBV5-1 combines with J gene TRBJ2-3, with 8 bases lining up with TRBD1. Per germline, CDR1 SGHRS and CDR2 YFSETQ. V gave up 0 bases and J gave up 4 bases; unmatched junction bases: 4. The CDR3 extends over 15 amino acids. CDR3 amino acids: CASSLGTGSADTQYF. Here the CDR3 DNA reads TGCGCCAGCAGCTTGGGGACAGGGAGCGCAGATACGCAGTATTTT. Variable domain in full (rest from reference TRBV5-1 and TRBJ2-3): KAGVTQTPRYLIKTRGQQVTLSCSPISGHRSVSWYQQTPGQGLQFLFEYFSETQRNKGNFPGRFSGRQFSNSRSEMNVSTLELGDSALYLCASSLGTGSADTQYFGPGTRLTVL.

The CDR3 region is CASSQDRVRMQYF. The CDR3 bases are TGTGCCAGCAGCCAAGATCGGGTCCGAATGCAGTACTTC. V is TRBV14 and J is TRBJ2-7; D unclear. Germline CDR1 and CDR2: SGHDN and FVKESK. The CDR3 sequence is 13 residues long. Trimming left V 0 bases short and J 9 bases short, with 12 bases between.

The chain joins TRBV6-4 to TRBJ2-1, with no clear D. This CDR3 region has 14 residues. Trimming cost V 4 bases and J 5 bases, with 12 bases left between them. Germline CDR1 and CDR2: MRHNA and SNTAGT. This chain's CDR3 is CASSASRNHNEQFF. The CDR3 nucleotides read TGTGCCAGCAGTGCTTCCAGGAACCACAATGAGCAGTTCTTC.

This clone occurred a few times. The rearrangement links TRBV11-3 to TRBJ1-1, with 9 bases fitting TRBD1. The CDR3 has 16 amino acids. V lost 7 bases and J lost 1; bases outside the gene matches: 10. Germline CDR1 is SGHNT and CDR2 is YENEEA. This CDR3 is CASIHRGTGPNTEAFF. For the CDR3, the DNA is TGTGCCAGCATCCATAGGGGGACAGGGCCGAACACTGAAGCTTTCTTT. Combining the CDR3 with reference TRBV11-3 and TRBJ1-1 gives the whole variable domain EAGVVQSPRYKIIEKKQPVAFWCNPISGHNTLYWYLQNLGQGPELLIRYENEEAVDDSQLPKDRFSAERLKGVDSTLKIQPAELGDSAVYLCASIHRGTGPNTEAFFGQGTRLTVV.

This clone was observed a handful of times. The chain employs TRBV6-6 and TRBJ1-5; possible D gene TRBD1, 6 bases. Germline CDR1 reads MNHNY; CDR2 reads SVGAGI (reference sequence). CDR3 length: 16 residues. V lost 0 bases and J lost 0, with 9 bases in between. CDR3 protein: CASSYSGHYSNQPQHF. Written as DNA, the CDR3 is TGTGCCAGCAGTTACTCGGGACACTATAGCAATCAGCCCCAGCATTTT.

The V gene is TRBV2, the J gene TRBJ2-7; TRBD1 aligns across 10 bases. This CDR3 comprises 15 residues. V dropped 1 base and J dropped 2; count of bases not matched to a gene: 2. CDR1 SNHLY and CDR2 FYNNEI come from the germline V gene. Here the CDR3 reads CASSEEGTGAYEQYF. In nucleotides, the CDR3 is TGTGCCAGCAGTGAAGAAGGGACAGGGGCCTACGAGCAGTACTTC.

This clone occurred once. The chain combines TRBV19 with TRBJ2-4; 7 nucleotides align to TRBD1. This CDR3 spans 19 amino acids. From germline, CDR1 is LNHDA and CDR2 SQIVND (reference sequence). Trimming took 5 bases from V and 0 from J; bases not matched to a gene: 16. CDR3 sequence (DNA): TGTGCCAGTAGTCCTGAAGGTGGGACAGCAGAACTAGCCAAAAACATTCAGTACTTC. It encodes CASSPEGGTAELAKNIQYF. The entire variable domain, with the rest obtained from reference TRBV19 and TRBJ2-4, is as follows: DGGITQSPKYLFRKEGQNVTLSCEQNLNHDAMYWYRQDPGQGLRLIYYSQIVNDFQKGDIAEGYSVSREKKESFPLTVTSAQKNPTAFYLCASSPEGGTAELAKNIQYFGAGTRLSVL.

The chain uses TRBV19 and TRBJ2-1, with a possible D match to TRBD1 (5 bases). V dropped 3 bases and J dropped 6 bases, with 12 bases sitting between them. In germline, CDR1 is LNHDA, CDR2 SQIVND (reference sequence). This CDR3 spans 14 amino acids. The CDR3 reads CASSMRGQPNEQFF. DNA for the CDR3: TGTGCCAGTAGTATGCGAGGACAACCCAATGAGCAGTTCTTC.

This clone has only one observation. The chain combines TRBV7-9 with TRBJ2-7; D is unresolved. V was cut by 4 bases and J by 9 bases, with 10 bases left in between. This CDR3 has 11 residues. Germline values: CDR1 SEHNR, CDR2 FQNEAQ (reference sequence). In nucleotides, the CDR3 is TGTGCCAGCAGCTCTGAGAACTCGCAGTACTTC. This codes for CASSSENSQYF.

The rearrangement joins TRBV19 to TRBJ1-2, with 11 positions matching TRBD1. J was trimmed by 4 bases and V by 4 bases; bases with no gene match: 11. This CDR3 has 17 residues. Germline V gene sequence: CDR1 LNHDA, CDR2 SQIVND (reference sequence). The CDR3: CASSSTFGQGATYGYTF. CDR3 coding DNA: TGTGCCAGTAGTAGTACGTTCGGACAGGGGGCCACCTATGGCTACACCTTC.

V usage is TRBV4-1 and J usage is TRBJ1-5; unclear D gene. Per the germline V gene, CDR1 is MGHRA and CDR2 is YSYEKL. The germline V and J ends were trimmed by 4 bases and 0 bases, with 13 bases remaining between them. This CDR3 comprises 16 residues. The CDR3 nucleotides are TGCGCCAGCAGCCCACAGCCCCCTTATAGCAATCAGCCCCAGCATTTT. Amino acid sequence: CASSPQPPYSNQPQHF.

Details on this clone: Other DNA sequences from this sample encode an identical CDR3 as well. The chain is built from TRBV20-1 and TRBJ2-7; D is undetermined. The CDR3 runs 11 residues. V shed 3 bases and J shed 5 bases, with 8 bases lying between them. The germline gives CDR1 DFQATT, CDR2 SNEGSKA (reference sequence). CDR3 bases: TGCAGTGCTAGGAGTGGGCACGAGCAGTACTTC. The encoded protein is CSARSGHEQYF.

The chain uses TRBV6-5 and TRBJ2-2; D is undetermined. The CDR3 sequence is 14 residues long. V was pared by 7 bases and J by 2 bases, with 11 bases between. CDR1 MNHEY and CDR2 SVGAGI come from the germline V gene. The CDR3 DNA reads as TGTGCCAGCAACCGACACACCAACACCGGGGAGCTGTTTTTT. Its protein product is CASNRHTNTGELFF.

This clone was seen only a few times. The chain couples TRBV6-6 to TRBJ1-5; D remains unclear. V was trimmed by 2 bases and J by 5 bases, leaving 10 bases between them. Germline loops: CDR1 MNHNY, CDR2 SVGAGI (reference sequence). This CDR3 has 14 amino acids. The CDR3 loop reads CASSYGEEHQPQHF. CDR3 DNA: TGTGCCAGCAGTTACGGGGAGGAACATCAGCCCCAGCATTTT.

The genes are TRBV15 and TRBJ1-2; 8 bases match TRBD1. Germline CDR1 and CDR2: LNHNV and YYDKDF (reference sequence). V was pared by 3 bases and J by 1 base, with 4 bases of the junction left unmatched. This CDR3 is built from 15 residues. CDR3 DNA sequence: TGTGCCACCAGCAGGACAGGGGCGCGTAACTATGGCTACACCTTC. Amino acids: CATSRTGARNYGYTF.

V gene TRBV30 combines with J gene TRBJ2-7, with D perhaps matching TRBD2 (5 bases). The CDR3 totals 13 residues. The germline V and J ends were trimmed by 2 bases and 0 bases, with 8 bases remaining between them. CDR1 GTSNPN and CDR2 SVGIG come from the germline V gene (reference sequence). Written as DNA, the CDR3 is TGTGCCTGGAGTTTTGGGAGCTCCTACGAGCAGTACTTC. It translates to CAWSFGSSYEQYF.

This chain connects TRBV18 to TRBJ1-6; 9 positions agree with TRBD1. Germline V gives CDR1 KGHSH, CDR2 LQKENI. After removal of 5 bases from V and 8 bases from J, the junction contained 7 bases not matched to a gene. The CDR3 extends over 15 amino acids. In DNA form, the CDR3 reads TGTGCCAGCTCATCTTCCGGGACAGGGTATTCACCCCTCCACTTT. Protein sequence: CASSSSGTGYSPLHF.

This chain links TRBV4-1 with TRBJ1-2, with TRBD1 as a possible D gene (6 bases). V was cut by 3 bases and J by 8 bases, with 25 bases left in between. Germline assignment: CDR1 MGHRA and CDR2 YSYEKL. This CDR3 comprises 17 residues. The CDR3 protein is CASSQGYGQMSPGGYTF. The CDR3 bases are TGCGCCAGCAGCCAGGGATACGGACAGATGAGTCCGGGAGGCTACACCTTC.

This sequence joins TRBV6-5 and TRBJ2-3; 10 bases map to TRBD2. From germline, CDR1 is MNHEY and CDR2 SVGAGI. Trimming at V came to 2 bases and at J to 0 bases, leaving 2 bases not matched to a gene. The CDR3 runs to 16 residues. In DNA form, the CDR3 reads TGTGCCAGCAGTTACGTAGCGGGAGGAAGCACAGATACGCAGTATTTT. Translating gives CASSYVAGGSTDTQYF.

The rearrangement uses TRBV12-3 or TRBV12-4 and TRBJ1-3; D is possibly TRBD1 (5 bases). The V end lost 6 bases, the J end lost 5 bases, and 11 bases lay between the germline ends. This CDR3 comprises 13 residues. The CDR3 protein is CASSLGGRNTIYF. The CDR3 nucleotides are TGTGCCAGCAGCTTGGGGGGTAGAAACACCATATATTTT.

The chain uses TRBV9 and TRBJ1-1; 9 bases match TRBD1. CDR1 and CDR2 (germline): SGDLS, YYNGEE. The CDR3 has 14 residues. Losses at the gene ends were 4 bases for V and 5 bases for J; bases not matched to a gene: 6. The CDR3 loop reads CASSFLTGGTEAFF. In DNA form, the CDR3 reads TGTGCCAGCAGCTTTTTGACAGGGGGAACTGAAGCTTTCTTT. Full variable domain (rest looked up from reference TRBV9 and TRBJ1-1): DSGVTQTPKHLITATGQRVTLRCSPRSGDLSVYWYQQSLDQGLQFLIQYYNGEERAKGNILERFSAQQFPDLHSELNLSSLELGDSALYFCASSFLTGGTEAFFGQGTRLTVV.

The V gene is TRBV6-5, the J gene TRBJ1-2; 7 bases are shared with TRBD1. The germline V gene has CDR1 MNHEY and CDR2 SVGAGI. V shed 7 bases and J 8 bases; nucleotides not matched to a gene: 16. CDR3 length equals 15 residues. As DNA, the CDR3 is TGTGCCAGCACCCCCTCCACACAGGGGACTGGGGGCTACACCTTC. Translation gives CASTPSTQGTGGYTF.

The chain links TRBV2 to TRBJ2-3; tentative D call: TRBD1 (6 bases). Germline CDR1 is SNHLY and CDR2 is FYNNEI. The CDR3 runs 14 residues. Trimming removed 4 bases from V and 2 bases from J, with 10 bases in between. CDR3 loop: CASSVNRDTDTQYF. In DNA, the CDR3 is TGTGCCAGCAGTGTGAACAGGGACACAGATACGCAGTATTTT.

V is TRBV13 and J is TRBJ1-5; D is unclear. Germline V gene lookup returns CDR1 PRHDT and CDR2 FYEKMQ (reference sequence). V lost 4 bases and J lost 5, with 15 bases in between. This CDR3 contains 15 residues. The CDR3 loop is CASSSAGTGDQPQHF. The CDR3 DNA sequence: TGTGCCAGCAGCTCCGCCGGCACGGGAGATCAGCCCCAGCATTTT.